This paragraph reports one T cell receptor (beta chain). What it binds is not known. This entry is derived from a study of vaccination and CD4 T cells after COVID-19. Once obtained from cultured CD4+ T cells, the DNA was sequenced using the Oncomine TCR Beta short-read assay. Each CDR3 protein is one row after TCRdb ran MiXCR on the PCR reads. Altogether under 30,000 distinct CDR3 sequences are present, roughly a third being singletons, with the ten largest covering 3% to 4%. The V end was cut by 1 base, the J end by 4 bases, with 1 base between. Germline-derived CDR1 and CDR2 are MNHNS and SASEGT. The CDR3 contains 11 residues. General study results and limits: Going from approximately 21 to 38, median SARS-CoV-2-reactive clonotypes did not rise significantly. Spike mono-reactivity marked 304 of 307 vaccine-specific clones in convalescent patients.

As for time point: late sampling 161 to 241 days after vaccination in a few convalescent patients. The treatment here: approximately 11-day PBMC culture with coronavirus spike peptide pools or control peptides (ViraFEST assay). The V gene is TRBV6-1, the J gene TRBJ2-5; D is uncertain. The sample in question was CD4+ T cells from blood, cultured in vitro, obtained about 7 months after SARS-CoV-2 vaccination. The sequence came from a human donor who had recovered from COVID-19. The CDR3 sequence: CASSEGETQYF. The DNA of the CDR3 is TGTGCCAGCAGTGAAGGAGAGACCCAGTACTTC.